This T cell receptor (beta chain) derives from a study of control samples from healthy donors and cancer patients. The protocol was immunoSEQ multiplex PCR, while the TCRdb copy is restricted to in-frame clones and leaves out a portion. This sample has more than 25,000 clones, with almost 85% found just once. Trimming pared 4 bases from V and 6 bases from J, leaving 9 bases between. Germline V lookup: CDR1 SGHRS, CDR2 YFSETQ. The CDR3 totals 12 residues. V gene TRBV5-1 combines with J gene TRBJ2-3; D tentatively fits TRBD1 or TRBD2 (5 bases each). The sample taken for sequencing was PBMCs. The sequence was collected from a woman aged 55-75 years with head and neck cancer. The CDR3 DNA is TGCGCCAGCAGCGGGACCAGGGATACGCAGTATTTT. Amino acid sequence: CASSGTRDTQYF.